Following are 20 T cell receptor beta chains from one sample sequenced in a study of PD-1 blockade in classical Hodgkin lymphoma. The method was immunoSEQ multiplex PCR; TCRdb's version includes in-frame clones alone and lacks a portion of them. The sample shows some 95,000 clones, about nine tenths of them seen only once. The sample's time point: cycle 4 day 1 (C4D1), after 5 to 7 weeks of nivolumab. There was relapse after autologous stem cell transplantation in every patient, and there was variation in brentuximab vedotin exposure. The sample in question was peripheral blood mononuclear cells (PBMCs), obtained before the fourth cycle of nivolumab. All receptors come from a human donor with classical Hodgkin lymphoma.

The chain uses TRBV30 and TRBJ2-5; D is unresolved. Looked up from germline, CDR1 is GTSNPN and CDR2 is SVGIG (reference sequence). The CDR3 loop spans 12 amino acids. The V end lost 5 bases, the J end lost 4 bases, and 11 bases lay between the germline ends. The DNA for the CDR3 is TGTGCCTGGGAGCCGGGTGGAGAGACCCAGTACTTC. It codes for CAWEPGGETQYF. Full variable domain (rest looked up from reference TRBV30 and TRBJ2-5): SQTIHQWPATLVQPVGSPLSLECTVEGTSNPNLYWYRQAAGRGLQLLFYSVGIGQISSEVPQNLSASRPQDRQFILSSKKLLLSDSGFYLCAWEPGGETQYFGPGTRLLVL.

The chain carries TRBV11-1 and TRBJ1-1, with TRBD1 as a possible D gene (6 bases). CDR1 and CDR2 from the germline V gene are SGHAT and FQDESV (reference sequence). This CDR3 is 15 amino acids long. The V end was cut by 7 bases, the J end by 1 base, with 16 bases between. The CDR3 DNA reads as TGTGCCAGCACCCGCATGGGACAAGGGAACACTGAAGCTTTCTTT. Amino acids: CASTRMGQGNTEAFF.

The chain employs TRBV7-2 and TRBJ2-3; D uncertain. The CDR3 covers 15 residues. Germline-derived CDR1 and CDR2 are SGHTA and FQGNSA. The V end lost 1 base, the J end lost 0 bases, and 8 bases lay between the germline ends. The DNA for the CDR3 is TGTGCCAGCAGCTTAGATCAAGAAAGCACAGATACGCAGTATTTT. Its protein is CASSLDQESTDTQYF.

V usage is TRBV10-3 and J usage is TRBJ1-2; 7 bases line up with TRBD1. CDR3 length: 16 residues. The ends lost 0 bases at V and 6 bases at J; junction bases unmatched: 10. CDR1 is ENHRY, CDR2 SYGVKD, per germline. This CDR3 is CAISESFGVTGDGYTF. The CDR3 DNA is TGTGCCATCAGTGAGTCGTTTGGGGTTACAGGGGATGGCTACACCTTC.

The chain couples TRBV28 to TRBJ1-2; no clear D gene. Deletions cut 5 bases from V and 8 bases from J, with 15 bases between. CDR1 and CDR2 from the germline V gene are MDHEN and SYDVKM. CDR3 size: 13 residues. The DNA for the CDR3 is TGTGCCAGCAGTACCAACGTAGGACCGGGCTACACCTTC. Its translation: CASSTNVGPGYTF.

The V and J genes are TRBV27 and TRBJ1-5; 9 nucleotides agree with TRBD1. Per the germline V gene, CDR1 is MNHEY and CDR2 is SMNVEV (reference sequence). V was clipped by 5 bases and J by 5 bases; unmatched bases: 7. The CDR3 has 15 amino acids. CDR3 region: CASSTRTGVDQPQHF. For the CDR3, the DNA is TGTGCCAGCAGTACCCGGACAGGGGTGGATCAGCCCCAGCATTTT.

V and J are TRBV4-3 and TRBJ2-7; 7 positions match TRBD1. Trimming took 4 bases from V and 5 from J; bases not matched to a gene: 8. The CDR3 consists of 14 residues. Germline V gives CDR1 LGHNA, CDR2 YSLEER. This CDR3 reads CASSRGQVGDEQYF. CDR3 bases: TGCGCCAGCAGCCGCGGACAGGTGGGGGACGAGCAGTACTTC.

The rearrangement links TRBV7-2 to TRBJ2-1; 11 nucleotides agree with TRBD2. This CDR3 is 16 amino acids long. From germline, CDR1 is SGHTA and CDR2 FQGNSA. The V and J ends lost 4 bases and 4 bases, in that order; junction bases with no gene match: 6. CDR3 nucleotides: TGTGCCAGCAGCTCGATGACTAGCGGGGCTTACAATGAGCAGTTCTTC. Residues: CASSSMTSGAYNEQFF. Complete variable domain (other parts from reference TRBV7-2 and TRBJ2-1): GAGVSQSPSNKVTEKGKDVELRCDPISGHTALYWYRQSLGQGLEFLIYFQGNSAPDKSGLPSDRFSAERTGGSVSTLTIQRTQQEDSAVYLCASSSMTSGAYNEQFFGPGTRLTVL.

The J gene is TRBJ1-2, the V gene TRBV30, with D uncertain. The CDR3 is 12 amino acids. Trimming left V 5 bases short and J 2 bases short, with 9 bases between. Looked up from germline, CDR1 is GTSNPN and CDR2 is SVGIG (reference sequence). CDR3 sequence reads: CAWGVGNYGYTF. The CDR3 DNA sequence: TGTGCCTGGGGGGTTGGGAACTATGGCTACACCTTC.

CDR3 protein: CAWSVGPNTEAFF. For the CDR3, the DNA is TGTGCCTGGAGTGTTGGCCCGAACACTGAAGCTTTCTTT. The chain uses TRBV30 and TRBJ1-1; D gene unclear. V lost 0 bases and J 1 base, leaving 6 bases between the germline ends. The CDR3 runs to 13 residues. Germline assignment: CDR1 GTSNPN and CDR2 SVGIG (reference sequence).

CDR3 amino acids: CASSQEGGVAKNIQYF. Here the CDR3 DNA reads TGCGCCAGCAGCCAAGAAGGGGGTGTTGCCAAAAACATTCAGTACTTC. The chain carries TRBV4-1 and TRBJ2-4, with a weak D call TRBD1 (6 bases). This CDR3 spans 16 amino acids. V lost 0 bases and J 1 base, leaving 10 bases between the germline ends. Per the germline V gene, CDR1 is MGHRA and CDR2 is YSYEKL.

V and J are TRBV7-2 and TRBJ1-2, with 10 positions matching TRBD1. V lost 2 bases, J lost 8 bases, and 11 bases stayed unmatched. The CDR3 extends over 16 amino acids. Germline V lookup: CDR1 SGHTA, CDR2 FQGNSA. The CDR3 DNA is TGTGCCAGCAGCTTAAATCCTGGGACAGGGGCCTACGGCTACACCTTC. Protein: CASSLNPGTGAYGYTF.

The rearrangement uses TRBV28 and TRBJ2-7; 10 positions agree with TRBD1. Trimming cost V 6 bases and J 1 base; bases outside gene matches: 3. CDR1 is MDHEN and CDR2 is SYDVKM in the germline V gene. This CDR3 has 14 amino acids. The CDR3 region has the DNA TGTGCCAGCAGCACGGACAGGGGGTCCTACGAGCAGTACTTC. It yields the protein CASSTDRGSYEQYF.

This sequence joins TRBV12-2 and TRBJ1-2; the D call of TRBD1 is as the table states it, not checked on the DNA. TRBV12-2 is given as a pseudogene. The CDR3 contains 16 residues. CDR3 protein: CASRPPPQGANYGYTF. DNA for the CDR3: TGTGCAAGTCGCCCACCCCCGCAGGGGGCTAACTATGGCTACACCTTC.

In this sample, this clone turned up once. CDR3 loop: CATSSESGTAYEQYF. CDR3 sequence (DNA): TGTGCCACCAGCAGTGAGAGCGGGACAGCCTACGAGCAGTACTTC. The chain carries TRBV15 and TRBJ2-7, with D perhaps being TRBD1 or TRBD2 (7 bases each). CDR3 length: 15 amino acids. V was cut by 3 bases and J by 2 bases, with 14 bases left in between. Germline V gives CDR1 LNHNV, CDR2 YYDKDF (reference sequence).

This sequence joins TRBV7-9 and TRBJ2-7, with D unresolved. The CDR3 has 18 amino acids. CDR1 is SEHNR, CDR2 FQNEAQ, per germline (reference sequence). Trimming removed 0 bases at V and 1 base at J, with 19 bases between. CDR3 in DNA: TGTGCCAGCAGCTTAGCGGGCAGTTCTTTTTGGTTGTCCTACGAGCAGTACTTC. This gives the protein CASSLAGSSFWLSYEQYF.

The chain couples TRBV30 to TRBJ2-5; D is perhaps TRBD2 (6 bases). Germline CDR1 GTSNPN, CDR2 SVGIG (reference sequence). The CDR3 is 13 amino acids. V was clipped by 1 base and J by 4 bases, with 10 bases between them. The CDR3 sequence is CAWSEGSGETQYF. The CDR3, as DNA: TGTGCCTGGAGTGAGGGTAGCGGAGAGACCCAGTACTTC.

The chain has TRBV27 and TRBJ2-1; 8 nucleotides align to TRBD2. The junction had 18 bases not matched to a gene; V was cut back by 6 bases and J by 5 bases. Germline assignment: CDR1 MNHEY and CDR2 SMNVEV (reference sequence). CDR3 size: 18 residues. The CDR3 coding sequence is TGTGCCAGCAGCGCCACCACGCCCGGGACTAGGATTGACAATGAGCAGTTCTTC. Protein: CASSATTPGTRIDNEQFF.

The genes are TRBV7-9 and TRBJ2-3; perhaps TRBD2 as D (5 bases). This CDR3 is 15 amino acids long. The V end was cut by 1 base, the J end by 6 bases, with 14 bases between. CDR1 SEHNR and CDR2 FQNEAQ come from the germline V gene (reference sequence). CDR3 sequence reads: CASSLVAGPRDTQYF. In DNA, the CDR3 is TGTGCCAGCAGCTTAGTGGCGGGCCCCCGGGATACGCAGTATTTT.

V is TRBV6-1 and J is TRBJ2-3; 9 nucleotides align to TRBD2. Germline V lookup: CDR1 MNHNS, CDR2 SASEGT. This CDR3 spans 19 amino acids. With V trimmed by 4 bases and J by 2 bases, 16 bases remained unmatched. The CDR3 is CASSAQIAGASFSTDTQYF. CDR3 coding DNA: TGTGCCAGCAGTGCGCAAATAGCGGGGGCCTCCTTCTCCACAGATACGCAGTATTTT.